The present TCR beta chain was sequenced within a study of long-term antiretroviral therapy in people with HIV. An immunoSEQ assay, version v3.0, was performed at survey level. Using immunoSEQ multiplex PCR, the repertoire was profiled, and TCRdb retains in-frame clones only, with some absent. This table holds fewer than 30,000 clones, around 83% found once. The clonotype was recovered from a man in his thirties or forties with HIV. Sequencing was performed on unsorted PBMCs, taken 0.7 years before starting antiretroviral therapy.

CDR3 bases: TGTGCCAGTAGCCCGAGAGGGGATACAGATACGCAGTATTTT. Translation gives CASSPRGDTDTQYF. The chain combines TRBV19 with TRBJ2-3; TRBD1 or TRBD2 may be the D gene (5 bases each). CDR3 size: 14 residues. From germline, CDR1 is LNHDA and CDR2 SQIVND (reference sequence). V was cut by 6 bases and J by 3 bases, with 13 bases left in between.